This T cell receptor beta chain derives from a study of identical twins. Findings and caveats of the study: Part of the zero-insertion signal could reflect confounding by invariant MAIT and iNKT cells.

A remark on this clonotype: Its matching antigen is unknown.

TCRdb re-called the 5' RACE reads with MiXCR, one entry per CDR3 protein. The sample records over 200,000 distinct CDR3 sequences, roughly a tenth being singletons. Sequencing was carried out using memory (CD45RO+) T cells sorted from blood. This receptor was taken from a woman younger than 30 in good health.

CDR3 protein: CASSSPTGRKYF. The CDR3 DNA follows: TGTGCCAGCAGCTCCCCGACAGGGAGGAAGTACTTC. V gene TRBV3-1 combines with J gene TRBJ2-7, with a tentative D call TRBD1 (7 bases). CDR1 and CDR2 from the germline V gene are LGHDT and YNNKEL (reference sequence). The CDR3 has 12 amino acids. The ends were cut back, 5 bases at V and 11 bases at J, with 16 bases in the middle.